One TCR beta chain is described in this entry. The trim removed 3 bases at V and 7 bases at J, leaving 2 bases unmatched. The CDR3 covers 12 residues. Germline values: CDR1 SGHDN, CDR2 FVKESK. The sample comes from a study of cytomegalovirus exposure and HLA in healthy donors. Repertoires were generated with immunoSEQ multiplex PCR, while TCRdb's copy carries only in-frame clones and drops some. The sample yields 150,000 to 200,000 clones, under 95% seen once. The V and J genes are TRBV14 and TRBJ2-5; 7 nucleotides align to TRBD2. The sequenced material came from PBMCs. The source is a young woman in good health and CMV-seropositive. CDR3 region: CASSHGLGTQYF. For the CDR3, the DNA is TGTGCCAGCAGCCACGGACTAGGGACCCAGTACTTC.